This entry lists 23 T cell receptor beta chains sequenced from one sample in a study of Graves' ophthalmopathy and Graves' hyperthyroidism. The study amplified TCR beta CDR3 regions using RNA transcripts. The first-round RT-PCR employed HTBI primers together with the Qiagen OneStep RT-PCR kit. A multiplex PCR was then performed as the second round. MiXCR was run by TCRdb on the multiplex PCR reads, yielding one entry per CDR3 protein. The sample comprises 40,000 to 50,000 distinct CDR3 sequences, roughly 52% of which are singletons, and roughly a quarter rests with the top ten. Input material: peripheral blood. The receptors here all came from an adult man with Graves' ophthalmopathy.

This clonotype was picked up many times. V gene TRBV5-1 combines with J gene TRBJ2-7; tentatively, D is TRBD1 or TRBD2 (5 bases each). The germline CDR1 and CDR2 sequences are SGHRS and YFSETQ. V was clipped by 1 base and J by 5 bases, with 16 bases between them. The CDR3 covers 15 residues. As DNA, the CDR3 is TGCGCCAGCAGCTTGCAGGGACCGGCGACGGACGAGCAGTACTTC. It codes for CASSLQGPATDEQYF.

The V and J genes are TRBV25-1 and TRBJ2-7; 8 bases are a match to TRBD2. V dropped 4 bases and J dropped 2; count of bases not matched to a gene: 1. CDR1 and CDR2 (germline): MGHDK, SYGVNS. The CDR3 has 13 amino acids. The CDR3 sequence: CASSVAGTYEQYF. As DNA, the CDR3 is TGTGCCAGCAGTGTAGCGGGAACCTACGAGCAGTACTTC.

This clonotype was recorded many times. This chain uses TRBV20-1 with TRBJ2-7, with 8 bases aligning to TRBD1. Germline assignment: CDR1 DFQATT and CDR2 SNEGSKA (reference sequence). The CDR3 consists of 14 residues. The trim removed 7 bases at V and 0 bases at J, leaving 8 bases unmatched. In nucleotides, the CDR3 is TGCAGTGTCGAGGACAGGGTAAACTCCTACGAGCAGTACTTC. Translating gives CSVEDRVNSYEQYF.

This clonotype came up many times. This chain joins TRBV6-5 and TRBJ2-5, with a possible D match to TRBD1 (6 bases). The CDR3 length is 15 residues. The ends were cut back, 4 bases at V and 1 base at J, with 13 bases in the middle. The germline CDR1 and CDR2 sequences are MNHEY and SVGAGI. CDR3 in amino acids: CASSLSWGRQETQYF. In DNA form, the CDR3 reads TGTGCCAGCAGTTTATCTTGGGGGCGCCAAGAGACCCAGTACTTC.

With regard to this clonotype: Lacking the conserved final phenylalanine or tryptophan, this CDR3 likely reflects a read error. The DNA is omitted, as the CDR3 cannot be located on it reliably, and the CDR3 follows TCRdb's listing. The chain uses TRBV12-3 or TRBV12-4 and TRBJ1-6. The CDR3 has 13 amino acids, counting both end residues. The CDR3 spells CASSEGGNSPLRL.

In regard to this clonotype: A much larger clone lies one base from this, so it may be a read error. The chain links TRBV30 to TRBJ1-2; perhaps TRBD1 as D (6 bases). CDR1 is GTSNPN and CDR2 is SVGIG in the germline V gene (reference sequence). V lost 4 bases to trimming and J lost 3 bases, with 9 bases between them. The CDR3 has 12 residues. The chain's CDR3 is CAWKGVHYGYTF. The CDR3 DNA follows: TGTGCCTGGAAGGGGGTACACTATGGCTACACCTTC.

V gene TRBV27 combines with J gene TRBJ2-3; the D gene is possibly TRBD1 (6 bases). Germline assignment: CDR1 MNHEY and CDR2 SMNVEV (reference sequence). V was cut by 2 bases and J by 2 bases, with 17 bases left in between. The length of the CDR3 is 17 residues. The CDR3: CASSLGGNGLYTDTQYF. DNA of the CDR3: TGTGCCAGCAGTTTAGGGGGCAATGGACTCTACACAGATACGCAGTATTTT.

In its sample, this clonotype was seen many times. The chain couples TRBV10-2 to TRBJ1-1; D is perhaps TRBD1 (6 bases). The CDR3 is made up of 14 amino acids. The germline V gene encodes CDR1 WSHSY and CDR2 SAAADI. The V and J ends lost 7 bases and 0 bases respectively, with 12 bases between them. As DNA, the CDR3 is TGCGCCAGCAACCGGGACACTATGAACACTGAAGCTTTCTTT. This codes for CASNRDTMNTEAFF.

Worth noting for this clonotype: A junction end diverges from the germline sequence, so it may reflect a read error. V gene TRBV5-1 combines with J gene TRBJ2-3, with 12 positions matching TRBD2. In germline, CDR1 is SGHRS, CDR2 YFSETQ. The CDR3 has 16 amino acids. The CDR3 DNA sequence: TGCGCCAGCAGCTCCAGACTAGCGGGAGTCACAGATGCGCAGTTTTTT. Its translation: CASSSRLAGVTDAQFF.

The chain recombines TRBV7-3 with TRBJ2-7; TRBD1 matches at 10 bases. Germline V gives CDR1 SGHTA, CDR2 FQGTGA. With 3 bases clipped from V and 7 bases from J, the junction kept 6 bases outside the gene matches. The CDR3 runs to 14 residues. CDR3 protein: CASSLETGGGEQYF. The CDR3 nucleotides are TGTGCCAGCAGCTTGGAGACAGGGGGCGGTGAGCAGTACTTC.

With respect to this clonotype: The junction does not match germline at one end; this may be a read error. V is TRBV15 and J is TRBJ2-7, with D perhaps matching TRBD1 or TRBD2 (6 bases each). The length of the CDR3 is 16 residues. CDR1 and CDR2 (germline): LNHNV, YYDKDF (reference sequence). The CDR3 region has the DNA TGTGCCACCAGCGGAGAGGGGGGAGGTAGTGGTTATGAGCAGTATTTC. Amino acid sequence: CATSGEGGGSGYEQYF.

In DNA, the CDR3 is TGTGCCAGCAGCTTTGCGGTCGGGCTAGCGGGAGAGGGGGGCCGCAATGAGCAGTTCTTC. It encodes CASSFAVGLAGEGGRNEQFF. The chain uses TRBV7-2 and TRBJ2-1, with 10 bases identical to TRBD2. V gave up 3 bases and J gave up 6 bases; unmatched junction bases: 20. Germline V gene lookup returns CDR1 SGHTA and CDR2 FQGNSA. This CDR3 is 20 amino acids long.

This clonotype was observed at least ten times. The chain has TRBV20-1 and TRBJ1-3; tentative D call: TRBD1 (5 bases). V was trimmed by 3 bases and J by 3 bases, leaving 12 bases between them. The CDR3 runs to 14 residues. Germline V gene sequence: CDR1 DFQATT, CDR2 SNEGSKA (reference sequence). This CDR3 reads CSASYGTFGNTIYF. CDR3 DNA: TGCAGTGCTAGCTACGGGACTTTTGGAAACACCATATATTTT.

The CDR3 DNA follows: TGTGCCACCAGCCTCCGTCCGGACTACAATGAGCAGTTCTTC. Translating gives CATSLRPDYNEQFF. This chain uses TRBV15 with TRBJ2-1; D is undetermined. The CDR3 length is 14 residues. Per germline, CDR1 LNHNV and CDR2 YYDKDF (reference sequence). V was trimmed by 5 bases and J by 3 bases, leaving 11 bases between them.

This clonotype was detected ten times or more. CDR3 amino acids: CASSSGTGRLTF. For the CDR3, the DNA is TGTGCCAGCAGCTCCGGGACAGGTCGACTCACCTTC. The genes are TRBV9 and TRBJ1-2; 8 bases agree with TRBD1. Germline V gene data show CDR1 as SGDLS and CDR2 as YYNGEE. The CDR3 extends over 12 amino acids. Trimming removed 4 bases from V and 13 bases from J; junction bases left unmatched: 9.

This clonotype was recorded many times. The chain uses TRBV6-1 and TRBJ1-3; tentatively, D is TRBD1 (6 bases). The CDR3 contains 16 residues. V lost 3 bases, J lost 2 bases, and 14 bases lay in between. Germline CDR1 is MNHNS and CDR2 is SASEGT. The CDR3 region is CASSDRQAKAGNTIYF. CDR3 coding DNA: TGTGCCAGCAGTGATAGACAGGCTAAAGCTGGAAACACCATATATTTT.

This clonotype occurred many times. The chain recombines TRBV7-9 with TRBJ2-5, with TRBD1 as a possible D gene (5 bases). The CDR3 loop spans 15 amino acids. Trimming took 5 bases from V and 5 from J, leaving 18 bases between them. Germline loops: CDR1 SEHNR, CDR2 FQNEAQ (reference sequence). CDR3 nucleotides: TGTGCCAGCAGCACCTCGGACATATTTGGGGAGACCCAGTACTTC. Translating gives CASSTSDIFGETQYF.

There are many counts of this clonotype. This chain links TRBV11-1 with TRBJ2-7; unclear D gene. The germline V gene encodes CDR1 SGHAT and CDR2 FQDESV (reference sequence). V lost 5 bases to trimming and J lost 4 bases, with 12 bases between them. The CDR3 is 13 residues long. In DNA, the CDR3 is TGTGCCAGCAGCCAGTTATGGGAATACGAGCAGTACTTC. Residues: CASSQLWEYEQYF. Looking up the rest from reference TRBV11-1 and TRBJ2-7 gives the full variable domain: EAEVAQSPRYKITEKSQAVAFWCDPISGHATLYWYRQILGQGPELLVQFQDESVVDDSQLPKDRFSAERLKGVDSTLKIQPAELGDSAMYLCASSQLWEYEQYFGPGTRLTVT.

This clonotype was counted many times. This chain uses TRBV6-2 or TRBV6-3 with TRBJ2-5; D gene unclear. With 6 bases removed from V and 4 bases from J, the gap between germline ends came to 18 bases. There are 15 residues in the CDR3. Germline V gene data show CDR1 as MNHEY and CDR2 as SVGEGT. CDR3 DNA: TGTGCCAGCAGGCCACCAAAGTCGGTTCGAGAGACCCAGTACTTC. Translating gives CASRPPKSVRETQYF.

Note on this clonotype: Because the CDR3's place on the DNA is in doubt, the DNA is left out and the CDR3 is given as listed by TCRdb. CDR3 sequence: CASSFYICSATLTDTQYF. This chain uses TRBV25-1 with TRBJ2-3. Germline CDR1 and CDR2: MGHDK and SYGVNS. Including both end residues, the CDR3 is 18 amino acids long.

The CDR3 sequence is CASSPGVLGYEHF. Here the CDR3 DNA reads TGTGCCAGTAGTCCAGGGGTTTTGGGCTACGAGCATTTT. This chain uses TRBV19 with TRBJ1-5, with D possibly matching TRBD1 (6 bases). From germline, CDR1 is LNHDA and CDR2 SQIVND (reference sequence). The CDR3 is 13 residues long. V lost 5 bases to trimming and J lost 14 bases, with 19 bases between them.

This chain links TRBV15 with TRBJ2-5, with D perhaps TRBD2 (6 bases). The V and J ends lost 1 base and 5 bases respectively, with 8 bases between them. CDR1 LNHNV and CDR2 YYDKDF come from the germline V gene (reference sequence). There are 13 residues in the CDR3. The CDR3 region is CATSRGGEETQYF. CDR3 in DNA: TGTGCCACCAGCAGAGGGGGGGAGGAGACCCAGTACTTC.

V gene TRBV29-1 combines with J gene TRBJ2-1, with D uncertain. The germline gives CDR1 SQVTM, CDR2 ANQGSEA. V lost 8 bases and J 3 bases, leaving 14 bases between the germline ends. The CDR3 extends over 13 amino acids. The CDR3 DNA follows: TGCAGCATCCCGTCGCGGAACTACAATGAGCAGTTCTTC. It codes for CSIPSRNYNEQFF.